Shown below are 10 T cell receptor beta chains from a single sample sequenced in a study of beta chain features in type 1 diabetes. Findings and limits, study-wide: The study found moderately but significantly shorter TCRB CDR3s in all four CD4+ subsets of Type 1 diabetes patients.

The antigens for these receptors are not known. Sequenced material consisted of expressed TCRB transcripts (all of the isolated RNA was reverse transcribed). Clones were read by immunoSEQ multiplex PCR, and TCRdb kept only the in-frame ones, dropping some. The sample holds around 140,000 clones, roughly 10% seen once. The sequenced material came from central memory CD4+ T cells from blood. The receptors derive from a man between 25 and 39 years old with type 1 diabetes.

The CDR3 is CASSLLIRNTEAFF. As DNA, the CDR3 is TGTGCCAGCAGCTTACTAATCCGGAACACTGAAGCTTTCTTT. The chain carries TRBV7-2 and TRBJ1-1; D is ambiguous. The CDR3 extends over 14 amino acids. Trimming took off 2 bases at V and 1 base at J, with 8 bases between the two ends. Germline V gives CDR1 SGHTA, CDR2 FQGNSA.

Details on this clone: A read error may produce the germline difference seen at one junction end. This chain uses TRBV6-6 with TRBJ2-1; TRBD1 is a possible D gene (6 bases). This CDR3 spans 14 amino acids. Germline CDR1 is MNHNY and CDR2 is SVGAGI (reference sequence). CDR3 nucleotide sequence: TGTGCCAGCAGTTACTCGAGACTCTACAACAGGGTAGTCTTC. Amino acids: CASSYSRLYNRVVF.

V usage is TRBV30 and J usage is TRBJ2-5, with 7 nucleotides matching TRBD2. CDR1 and CDR2 (germline): GTSNPN, SVGIG (reference sequence). The junction had 7 bases not matched to a gene; V was cut back by 0 bases and J by 3 bases. The CDR3 consists of 15 residues. CDR3 sequence: CAWSVLLRGEETQYF. DNA for the CDR3: TGTGCCTGGAGTGTACTCCTACGGGGGGAAGAGACCCAGTACTTC.

The rearrangement joins TRBV5-1 to TRBJ2-1; a possible D gene is TRBD1 (5 bases). Germline assignment: CDR1 SGHRS and CDR2 YFSETQ. The CDR3 loop spans 14 amino acids. The ends were cut back, 0 bases at V and 5 bases at J, with 9 bases in the middle. CDR3 region: CASSLAAGNNEQFF. The CDR3 DNA is TGCGCCAGCAGCTTGGCGGCAGGGAACAATGAGCAGTTCTTC.

CDR3 DNA: TGTGCCAGCAGCTTCAACGGAGAGACCCAGTACTTC. Protein product: CASSFNGETQYF. The chain combines TRBV7-8 with TRBJ2-5; D remains ambiguous. Germline CDR1 reads SGHVS; CDR2 reads FQNEAQ. V gave up 3 bases and J gave up 4 bases, with 6 bases separating them. This CDR3 contains 12 residues.

This sequence joins TRBV18 and TRBJ1-6; tentatively, D is TRBD1 (6 bases). This CDR3 comprises 15 residues. Germline V CDR1 and CDR2: KGHSH, LQKENI. Trimming removed 4 bases at V and 7 bases at J, with 14 bases between. CDR3 DNA sequence: TGTGCCAGCTCACAAAACAGGGCGGGCAATTCACCCCTCCACTTT. Translation gives CASSQNRAGNSPLHF. The variable domain in full, completed from reference TRBV18 and TRBJ1-6, reads NAGVMQNPRHLVRRRGQEARLRCSPMKGHSHVYWYRQLPEEGLKFMVYLQKENIIDESGMPKERFSAEFPKEGPSILRIQQVVRGDSAAYFCASSQNRAGNSPLHFGNGTRLTVT.

The V call is TRBV7-2, the J call TRBJ2-7; weak D call: TRBD1 (6 bases). V was trimmed by 4 bases and J by 3 bases, leaving 13 bases between them. CDR3 length: 14 residues. Per germline, CDR1 SGHTA and CDR2 FQGNSA. The CDR3 region is CASSSRTALYEQYF. The CDR3 DNA is TGTGCCAGCAGCTCCCGGACAGCCCTCTACGAGCAGTACTTC. The variable domain in full, completed from reference TRBV7-2 and TRBJ2-7, reads GAGVSQSPSNKVTEKGKDVELRCDPISGHTALYWYRQSLGQGLEFLIYFQGNSAPDKSGLPSDRFSAERTGGSVSTLTIQRTQQEDSAVYLCASSSRTALYEQYFGPGTRLTVT.

This clone occurred a few times. The chain employs TRBV7-9 and TRBJ2-2, with 7 bases aligning to TRBD2. The germline V gene has CDR1 SEHNR and CDR2 FQNEAQ (reference sequence). With 4 bases clipped from V and 5 bases from J, the junction kept 1 base outside the gene matches. CDR3 length: 13 amino acids. The CDR3 DNA follows: TGTGCCAGCAGCTCGGGGGGTACCGGGGAGCTGTTTTTT. Protein: CASSSGGTGELFF.

This chain uses TRBV28 with TRBJ1-2; TRBD1 matches at 10 bases. Germline V lookup: CDR1 MDHEN, CDR2 SYDVKM. CDR3 size: 14 residues. V was pared by 5 bases and J by 8 bases, with 8 bases of the junction left unmatched. CDR3 sequence: CASSRQGAERGYTF. The CDR3, as DNA: TGTGCCAGCAGTAGACAGGGGGCCGAGAGGGGCTACACCTTC.

The J gene is TRBJ2-7, the V gene TRBV18; 11 bases are shared with TRBD2. CDR1 is KGHSH, CDR2 LQKENI, per germline. This CDR3 contains 14 residues. Trimming took 5 bases from V and 2 from J; bases not matched to a gene: 2. CDR3 in DNA: TGTGCCAGCTCAACTAGCGGGGGAACCTACGAGCAGTACTTC. Protein: CASSTSGGTYEQYF.